Included here is one T cell receptor beta chain sequence, with context. It has no known antigen specificity. No per-base quality is available; no much larger clone lies one base away. V is shortened by 4 bases, J by 10 bases, and the region joining them spans 8 bases. Its CDR3 holds 11 amino acids, cysteine through phenylalanine. Of all the DNA, just the CDR3 is kept, 33 bases in frame from base 1. CDR1 and CDR2, per the germline V gene, are KGHSH and LQKENI. These data come from a study of beta chain features in type 1 diabetes (dated by TCRdb to 2016 to 2019). A note on the overall study: Mean age, gender distribution, total cell number and subset yield were not different between patients and healthy donors. In the study, recently diagnosed type 1 diabetes patients and matched healthy donors were compared on the TCRB repertoires of their sorted circulating CD4+ T cell subsets. A total of roughly 100 million sorted cells were examined across all samples, and the number of cells per subset was strongly correlated with RNA yield. Regulatory and stem cell-like memory subsets were obtained from only 8 patients and roughly 8 healthy donors, while naive and central memory subsets were obtained from all 28 donors. Broader findings and caveats from the paper: The naive, central memory and regulatory TCRB repertoires appeared to resemble one another more closely among patients than among healthy donors. PCR may preferentially amplify shorter templates, but because patient and control samples were amplified and corrected together, any resulting skew would affect both groups equally. Because cDNA was sequenced instead of genomic DNA, highly expressing activated cells could be over-represented, though the groups showed no difference in activation or CD3 levels. In all four CD4+ subsets, TCRB CDR3 length was moderately but significantly shorter in type 1 diabetes patients. Only small numbers of individuals were included in the HLA sub-analyses, which left unresolved whether HLA type had any influence on TCRB rearrangement. Patients with type 1 diabetes made fewer insertions and deleted more nucleotides at VDJ recombination sites, implying thymic rearrangement abnormalities.

A single peripheral blood draw of approximately 0.11 L on average was collected from each donor into heparinised tubes. A BD FACSAria II was used to sort naive, central memory, regulatory and stem cell-like memory CD4+ T cells with a panel that included CD45RO, CCR7, CD25, CD127, CD95 and CD27. Purity was above 98% for every sorted population. Right away, PBMCs were isolated by Lymphoprep density gradient centrifugation and were stained directly, with no culture step. Samples were stained and sorted in pairs, with one healthy donor and one patient per experiment, so that batch effects were minimized. The High Capacity cDNA Reverse Transcription Kit was used to reverse transcribe all of the isolated RNA, meaning that expressed TCRB transcripts were what got sequenced. Naive, central memory and regulatory T cell samples underwent deep immunoSEQ sequencing, averaging roughly 3.3 million total reads per sample. After sorted cells were lysed in RLT buffer, RNA was extracted with DNase-treated RNeasy Micro or Mini kits, with the choice depending on cell number. To prevent cross-contamination, every cell subset was processed on its own, while patient and healthy donor samples were processed together. The immunoSEQ multiplex PCR was used to amplify TCRB sequences from cDNA, yielding 87-bp fragments that span the CDR3 region. Amplicons were sequenced on the Illumina HiSeq platform. The paper's processing steps were these. Synthetic template baselines were used to correct PCR bias computationally, reads within Hamming distance 2 were collapsed together, and singletons that could not be merged were discarded. Reads were aligned to IMGT to assign V, D and J genes, CDR3 length, and insertions or deletions at six rearrangement sites. Within each subset, clonotype counts were normalized to the number of sorted cells before true diversity and Gini coefficients were calculated with the tcR R package. Repertoire sharing was quantified using the overlap coefficient calculated on TCRB nucleotide sequences. As a proxy for the pre-selection repertoire, out-of-frame TCRB sequences from naive cells were analyzed. TCRdb carries this immuneACCESS record with in-frame sequences only. Its versions omit some clonotypes, under half of them owing to an unresolved V gene in the studies checked, with the rest unexplained. V, J and clone size derive from that table, while D and trimming were established from the DNA sequence. In all, the sample holds fewer than 550,000 clones, and 9.5% to 12% of those were seen once. The ten largest clones add up to approximately 0.045% of the sample.

The sequence joins TRBV18 to TRBJ2-1; too little of a D gene remains to name it. Specimen: naive CD4+ T cells from blood. Sample cell subset or site, as interpreted from the label and publication: true naive CD4+ T cells. The sequence was collected from a woman younger than 30 in good health. The DNA sequence is as follows: TGTGCCAGCTCACACCGTCCAGAGCAGTTCTTC. This translates into CASSHRPEQFF.